A single sample is the source of the 11 T cell receptor beta chains below, sequenced in a study of T cells in Graves' hyperthyroidism and ophthalmopathy. Authors of the study amplified TCR beta CDR3 regions from RNA transcripts. HTBI primers drove first-round RT-PCR of the TCR CDR3. Each CDR3 protein is one row after TCRdb ran MiXCR on the multiplex PCR reads. The data contain hundreds of thousands of distinct CDR3 sequences, about a sixth of them singletons. Sequencing was done on a sample of blood. Receptors originate from a woman aged 30 to 39 with Graves' hyperthyroidism.

Comments on this clonotype: This sequence may be a read error, since a much larger clone differs from it by one base. The V call is TRBV20-1, the J call TRBJ2-7; 8 nucleotides line up with TRBD2. V lost 5 bases to trimming and J lost 1 base; unmatched junction nucleotides: 16. The germline V gene encodes CDR1 DFQATT and CDR2 SNEGSKA (reference sequence). This CDR3 has 17 residues. In nucleotides, the CDR3 is TGCAGTGCTGGGGGGGGGGCGGGGGGACCTGTTTCCTACGAGCAGTACTTC. It codes for CSAGGGAGGPVSYEQYF.

This clonotype has just a few counts. This chain links TRBV6-2 or TRBV6-3 with TRBJ2-7; no clear D gene. Germline V CDR1 and CDR2: MNHEY, SVGEGT. V lost 10 bases and J 3 bases, leaving 13 bases between the germline ends. The CDR3 runs to 12 residues. CDR3 nucleotides: TGTGCCATAAAGGACGGATTCTACGAGCAGTACTTC. Translating gives CAIKDGFYEQYF.

This clonotype was counted ten times or more. The CDR3 is CSARAGLPNTGELFF. In nucleotides, the CDR3 is TGCAGTGCTAGAGCCGGACTACCGAACACCGGGGAGCTGTTTTTT. The genes are TRBV20-1 and TRBJ2-2, with D maybe TRBD2 (6 bases). The V end was cut by 1 base, the J end by 0 bases, with 9 bases between. The CDR3 covers 15 residues. Germline assignment: CDR1 DFQATT and CDR2 SNEGSKA (reference sequence).

This clonotype was detected many times. This CDR3 reads CASSYTGRNYGYTF. The CDR3 DNA reads as TGTGCCAGCAGTTATACGGGCAGGAACTATGGCTACACCTTC. The chain links TRBV6-6 to TRBJ1-2; D is ambiguous. V was pared by 3 bases and J by 2 bases, with 10 bases between. Germline V lookup: CDR1 MNHNY, CDR2 SVGAGI (reference sequence). This CDR3 contains 14 residues.

This chain connects TRBV20-1 to TRBJ2-3, with D unresolved. Looked up from germline, CDR1 is DFQATT and CDR2 is SNEGSKA (reference sequence). V lost 6 bases to trimming and J lost 0 bases, with 7 bases between them. The CDR3 has 12 residues. Here the CDR3 reads CSAKQSTDTQYF. Here the CDR3 DNA reads TGCAGTGCCAAACAGAGCACAGATACGCAGTATTTT.

The J gene is TRBJ1-1, the V gene TRBV4-3; D unresolved. CDR3 length: 15 amino acids. The germline CDR1 and CDR2 sequences are LGHNA and YSLEER. Trimming left V 0 bases short and J 0 bases short, with 8 bases between. The DNA for the CDR3 is TGCGCCAGCAGCCAAGATGAAGGGATGAACACTGAAGCTTTCTTT. It translates to CASSQDEGMNTEAFF.

This clonotype was seen many times. The genes are TRBV18 and TRBJ2-5; the D is unclear. V dropped 6 bases and J dropped 5 bases, with 13 bases sitting between them. The germline gives CDR1 KGHSH, CDR2 LQKENI. CDR3 length equals 13 residues. The CDR3 spells CASSRQRQETQYF. The CDR3 DNA reads as TGTGCCAGCTCTCGGCAGAGGCAGGAGACCCAGTACTTC. Full variable domain (outside the CDR3, taken from reference TRBV18 and TRBJ2-5): NAGVMQNPRHLVRRRGQEARLRCSPMKGHSHVYWYRQLPEEGLKFMVYLQKENIIDESGMPKERFSAEFPKEGPSILRIQQVVRGDSAAYFCASSRQRQETQYFGPGTRLLVL.

The chain has TRBV9 and TRBJ1-2; D gene unclear. V shed 2 bases and J shed 8 bases, with 13 bases lying between them. CDR1 and CDR2 (germline): SGDLS, YYNGEE. The CDR3 runs 13 residues. The CDR3 DNA is TGTGCCAGCAGCGTTGAGTCCGACTCAGGCTACACCTTC. This gives the protein CASSVESDSGYTF.

Only a few counts were recorded for this clonotype. The V call is TRBV15, the J call TRBJ2-2; possibly TRBD1 for D (6 bases). The V end was cut by 7 bases, the J end by 5 bases, with 14 bases between. The CDR3 length is 14 residues. Germline V gene lookup returns CDR1 LNHNV and CDR2 YYDKDF (reference sequence). CDR3 DNA sequence: TGTGCCACCAAAGCCAGGGGTCGAACCGGGGAGCTGTTTTTT. Translated, it gives CATKARGRTGELFF. The full variable domain, in which reference TRBV15 and TRBJ2-2 provide the parts outside the CDR3, is DAMVIQNPRYQVTQFGKPVTLSCSQTLNHNVMYWYQQKSSQAPKLLFHYYDKDFNNEADTPDNFQSRRPNTSFCFLDIRSPGLGDTAMYLCATKARGRTGELFFGEGSRLTVL.

This clonotype was recorded many times. V gene TRBV28 combines with J gene TRBJ1-5; D is uncertain. The CDR3 has 12 residues. Trimming cost V 6 bases and J 4 bases, with 7 bases left between them. The germline CDR1 and CDR2 sequences are MDHEN and SYDVKM. Here the CDR3 reads CASSRQNQPQHF. The CDR3 bases are TGTGCCAGCAGCCGCCAAAATCAGCCCCAGCATTTT. Looking up the rest from reference TRBV28 and TRBJ1-5 gives the full variable domain: DVKVTQSSRYLVKRTGEKVFLECVQDMDHENMFWYRQDPGLGLRLIYFSYDVKMKEKGDIPEGYSVSREKKERFSLILESASTNQTSMYLCASSRQNQPQHFGDGTRLSIL.

This clonotype has only a few counts. This chain links TRBV5-1 with TRBJ2-1, with D perhaps TRBD2 (5 bases). V lost 3 bases, J lost 0 bases, and 19 bases lay in between. The germline gives CDR1 SGHRS, CDR2 YFSETQ. The CDR3 spans 18 residues. The CDR3 DNA follows: TGCGCCAGCAGCTCGGCCCATAGCGTAAAGAGCTCCTACAATGAGCAGTTCTTC. It encodes CASSSAHSVKSSYNEQFF.